This record concerns one TCR beta chain sequence. The specificity of this receptor is unknown. A junction end diverges from the germline sequence, so it may reflect a read error. This entry comes from a study of blood T cells in healthy people across ages (dated by TCRdb to between 2014 and 2016). About the full investigation: In model experiments, template switching captured about one uniquely barcoded TCR beta cDNA molecule for every two T cells. The study measured age-related changes in TCR beta repertoire diversity using deep sequencing normalized with unique cDNA molecular identifiers. Four age groups were formed from the donors: young (average about 15 years), middle-aged (around 37), aged (under 70) and long-lived (around 80). To avoid experimental bias, donors of different ages were distributed randomly across sequencing lanes. Two additional independent replicas of 1 million unique cDNA reads from the same blood draw were analyzed for two donors (one aged 18 to 30 and one aged 80 or older).

Systemically healthy Caucasian individuals from Russia, over 30 in total and aged roughly 6 to 100 years, were included as donors. Each donor gave around 9.8 milliliters of peripheral blood, collected into EDTA-treated Vacutainer tubes. Ficoll-Paque density-gradient centrifugation was used to isolate PBMCs, with at least 6 million obtained per sample. Trizol reagent was used to extract total RNA from the PBMCs, yielding at least 5 micrograms per sample. For every donor, flow cytometry on a PBMC aliquot measured the percentage of naive CD45RAhigh/CD27high T cells. Library construction relied on 5' RACE. Reads for this sample came from an Illumina HiSeq 2500. A second about 7 to 11 cycle PCR used a sample-barcoded 5' primer and a J-beta primer mix. A template-switch 5' adaptor carrying 12 random nucleotides introduced a unique molecular identifier onto each TCR beta cDNA molecule. Each sample yielded at least 2.5 million CDR3-containing paired-end reads. All of the RNA was converted into first-strand cDNA using the Mint cDNA synthesis kit, with a TRBC-specific oligonucleotide serving as the primer. Following uracil-DNA glycosylase treatment, all cDNA underwent a first 18-cycle PCR with the universal primers M1SS and BC2_uni_R. Per the authors' processing: Each sample was normalized by randomly selecting 1 million high-quality reads, each carrying a distinct molecular identifier. Instead of being binned into consensus sequences, reads that shared molecular identifiers were thrown out. MiTCR, with a Q25 quality threshold and the strictest error-elimination algorithm, was used for CDR3 identification, clonotype clustering and error correction. A nonparametric unseen species model with Euler transformation was used to estimate a lower bound on total TCR beta diversity. The raw public reads went through TCRdb reprocessing: fastp at Q25, MiXCR clone calling, in-frame beta chains kept. Identical CDR3 protein sequences are pooled into one entry, listed with their most common genes and DNA. TCRdb's processing, not the authors', yielded these V and J calls. The sample profile shows roughly 1,500,000 distinct CDR3 sequences; about 32% of them were found once. Of the sample, about 11% falls within the top ten clones.

What the work shows at the level of the full study, not this receptor alone: Total diversity estimates from one million sequenced T cells were considered lower bounds and underestimates. Donor CMV infection status was unknown, potentially confounding age-related changes in expanded clonotypes. Compared with the aged group, the long-lived group had more naive CD4+ T cells, fewer expanded clones and increased TCR diversity, a pattern suggesting age selection. Conclusive comparison of naive and antigen-experienced compartments was prevented by the profiling of bulk unsorted PBMCs. Observed TCR beta diversity per million T cells fell roughly linearly with age, and a significant reduction was already apparent by age around 36. The percentage of naive T cells measured by flow cytometry correlated strongly with observed TCR beta diversity.

The sample was blood. The clonotype comes from a woman in her 30s in good health.

At the DNA level, the sequence is TGTGCCAGCAGCTTTTCACAAGAGTCCCAGTACTTC. It specifies CASSFSQESQYF. This sequence uses TRBV7-9 and TRBJ2-5, with the D gene too uncertain to name. From cysteine to phenylalanine, the CDR3 is 12 amino acids long. The CDR3 DNA has 36 bases and is translated from base 1. The germline V gene encodes CDR1 SEHNR and CDR2 FQNEAQ (reference sequence).